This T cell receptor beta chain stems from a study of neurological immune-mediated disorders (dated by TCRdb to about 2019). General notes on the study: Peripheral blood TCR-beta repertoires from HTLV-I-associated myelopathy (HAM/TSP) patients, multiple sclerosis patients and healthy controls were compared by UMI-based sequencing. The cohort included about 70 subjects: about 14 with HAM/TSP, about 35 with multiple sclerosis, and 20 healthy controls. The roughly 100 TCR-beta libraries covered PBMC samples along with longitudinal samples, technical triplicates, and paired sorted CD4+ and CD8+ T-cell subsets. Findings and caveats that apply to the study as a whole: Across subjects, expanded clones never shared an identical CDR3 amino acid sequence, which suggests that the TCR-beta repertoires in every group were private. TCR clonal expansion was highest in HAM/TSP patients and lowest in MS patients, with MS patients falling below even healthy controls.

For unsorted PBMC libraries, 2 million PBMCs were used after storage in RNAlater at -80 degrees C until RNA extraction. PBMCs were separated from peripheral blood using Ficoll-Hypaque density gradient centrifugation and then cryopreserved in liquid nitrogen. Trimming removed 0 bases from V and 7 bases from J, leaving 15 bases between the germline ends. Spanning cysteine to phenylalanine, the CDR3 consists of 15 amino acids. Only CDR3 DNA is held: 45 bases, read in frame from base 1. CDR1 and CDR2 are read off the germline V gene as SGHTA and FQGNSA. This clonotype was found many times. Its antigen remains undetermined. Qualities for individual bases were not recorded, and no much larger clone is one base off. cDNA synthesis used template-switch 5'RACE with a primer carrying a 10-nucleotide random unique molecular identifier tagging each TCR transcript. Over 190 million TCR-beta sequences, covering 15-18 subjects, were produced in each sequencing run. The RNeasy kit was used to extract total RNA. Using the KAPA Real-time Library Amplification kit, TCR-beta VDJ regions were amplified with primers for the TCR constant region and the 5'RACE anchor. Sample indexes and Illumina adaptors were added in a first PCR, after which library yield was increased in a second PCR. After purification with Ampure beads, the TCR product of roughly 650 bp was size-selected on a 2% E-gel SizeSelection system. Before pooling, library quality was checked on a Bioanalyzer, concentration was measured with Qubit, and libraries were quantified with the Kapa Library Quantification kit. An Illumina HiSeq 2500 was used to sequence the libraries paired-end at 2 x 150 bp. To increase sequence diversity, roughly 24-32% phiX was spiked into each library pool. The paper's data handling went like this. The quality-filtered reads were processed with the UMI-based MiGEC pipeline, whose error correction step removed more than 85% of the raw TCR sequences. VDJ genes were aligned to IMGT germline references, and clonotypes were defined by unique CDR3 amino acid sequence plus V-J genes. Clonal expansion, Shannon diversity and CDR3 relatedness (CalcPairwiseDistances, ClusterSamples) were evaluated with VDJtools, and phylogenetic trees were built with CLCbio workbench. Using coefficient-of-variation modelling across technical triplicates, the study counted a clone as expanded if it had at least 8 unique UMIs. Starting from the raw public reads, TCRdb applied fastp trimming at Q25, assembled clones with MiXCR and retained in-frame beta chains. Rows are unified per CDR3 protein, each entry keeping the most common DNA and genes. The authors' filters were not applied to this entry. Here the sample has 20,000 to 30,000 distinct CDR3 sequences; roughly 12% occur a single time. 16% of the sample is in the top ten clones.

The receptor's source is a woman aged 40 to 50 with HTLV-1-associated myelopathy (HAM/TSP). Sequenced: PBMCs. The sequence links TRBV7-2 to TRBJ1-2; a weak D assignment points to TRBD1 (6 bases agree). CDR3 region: CASSLAGGAKRGYTF. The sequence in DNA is TGTGCCAGCAGCTTAGCGGGGGGCGCAAAACGTGGCTACACCTTC.